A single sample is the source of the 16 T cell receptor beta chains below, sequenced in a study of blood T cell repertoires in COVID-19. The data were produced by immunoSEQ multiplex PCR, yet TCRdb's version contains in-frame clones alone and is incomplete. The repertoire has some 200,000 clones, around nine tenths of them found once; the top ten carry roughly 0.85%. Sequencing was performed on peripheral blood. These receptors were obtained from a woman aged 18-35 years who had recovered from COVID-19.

In nucleotides, the CDR3 is TGTGCCAGCAGCTTGCAGGGGATGACAGATACGCAGTATTTT. This sequence encodes CASSLQGMTDTQYF. The V gene is TRBV11-2, the J gene TRBJ2-3; a possible D gene is TRBD1 (6 bases). In germline, CDR1 is SGHAT, CDR2 FQNNGV. The CDR3 runs 14 residues. The V end lost 3 bases, the J end lost 3 bases, and 10 bases lay between the germline ends.

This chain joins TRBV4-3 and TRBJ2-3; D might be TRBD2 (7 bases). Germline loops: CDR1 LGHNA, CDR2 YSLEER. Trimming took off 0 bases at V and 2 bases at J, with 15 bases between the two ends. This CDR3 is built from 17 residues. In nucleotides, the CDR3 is TGCGCCAGCAGCCAAGATCTGGGGGGGCTTGCCACAGATACGCAGTATTTT. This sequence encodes CASSQDLGGLATDTQYF.

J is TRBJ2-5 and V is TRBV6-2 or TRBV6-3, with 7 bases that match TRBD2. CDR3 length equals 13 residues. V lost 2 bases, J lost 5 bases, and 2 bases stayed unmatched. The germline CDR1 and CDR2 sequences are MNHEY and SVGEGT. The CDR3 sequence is CASSYGLVETQYF. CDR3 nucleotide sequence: TGTGCCAGCAGTTACGGACTAGTGGAGACCCAGTACTTC.

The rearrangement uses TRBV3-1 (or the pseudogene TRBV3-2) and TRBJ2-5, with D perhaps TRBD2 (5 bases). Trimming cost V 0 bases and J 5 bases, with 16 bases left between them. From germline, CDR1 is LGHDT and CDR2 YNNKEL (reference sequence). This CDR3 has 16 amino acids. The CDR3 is CASSQEYPGLGETQYF. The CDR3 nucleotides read TGTGCCAGCAGCCAAGAGTACCCGGGGTTAGGGGAGACCCAGTACTTC.

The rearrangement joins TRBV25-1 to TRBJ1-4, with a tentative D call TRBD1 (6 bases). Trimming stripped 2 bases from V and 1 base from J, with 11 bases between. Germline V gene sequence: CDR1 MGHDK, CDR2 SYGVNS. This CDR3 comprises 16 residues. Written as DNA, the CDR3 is TGTGCCAGCAGTGAAGGGGGCGCGGTAACTAATGAAAAACTGTTTTTT. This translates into CASSEGGAVTNEKLFF.

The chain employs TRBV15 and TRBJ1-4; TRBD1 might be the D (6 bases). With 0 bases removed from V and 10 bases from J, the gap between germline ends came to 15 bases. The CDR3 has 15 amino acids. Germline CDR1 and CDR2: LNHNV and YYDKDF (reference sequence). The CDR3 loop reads CATSRDSGTSAKLFF. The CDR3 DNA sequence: TGTGCCACCAGCAGAGATTCCGGGACATCAGCAAAACTGTTTTTT.

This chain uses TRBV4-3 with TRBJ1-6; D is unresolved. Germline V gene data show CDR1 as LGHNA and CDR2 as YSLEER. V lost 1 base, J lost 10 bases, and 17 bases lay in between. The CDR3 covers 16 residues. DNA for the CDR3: TGCGCCAGCAGCCAAGCTGGACGGGGAGACGGGTCACCCCTCCACTTT. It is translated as CASSQAGRGDGSPLHF.

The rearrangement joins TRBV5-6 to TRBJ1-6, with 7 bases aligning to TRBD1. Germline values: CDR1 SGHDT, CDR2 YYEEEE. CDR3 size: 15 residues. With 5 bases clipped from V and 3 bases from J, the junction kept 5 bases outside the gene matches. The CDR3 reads CASRPGQDYNSPLHF. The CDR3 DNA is TGTGCCAGCAGGCCCGGACAGGACTATAATTCACCCCTCCACTTT.

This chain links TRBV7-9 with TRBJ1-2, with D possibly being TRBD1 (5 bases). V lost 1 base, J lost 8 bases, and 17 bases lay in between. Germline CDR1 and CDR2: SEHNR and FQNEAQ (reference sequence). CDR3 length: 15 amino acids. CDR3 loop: CASSLVAQGLSGYTF. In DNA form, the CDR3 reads TGTGCCAGCAGCTTAGTGGCGCAGGGACTTTCCGGCTACACCTTC.

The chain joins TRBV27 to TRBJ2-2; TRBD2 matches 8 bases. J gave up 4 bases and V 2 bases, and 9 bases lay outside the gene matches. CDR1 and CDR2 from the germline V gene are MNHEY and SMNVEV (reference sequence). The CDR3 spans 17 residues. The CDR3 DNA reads TGTGCCAGCAGTTTAAGTACCGGGAGGGGTACCACCGGGGAGCTGTTTTTT. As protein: CASSLSTGRGTTGELFF.

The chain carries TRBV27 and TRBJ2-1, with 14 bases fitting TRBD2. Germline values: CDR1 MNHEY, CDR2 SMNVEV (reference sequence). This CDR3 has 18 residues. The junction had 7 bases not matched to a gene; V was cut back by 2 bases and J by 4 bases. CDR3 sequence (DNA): TGTGCCAGCAGTTTAAGACTAGCGGGAGGGAACTCTTACAATGAGCAGTTCTTC. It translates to CASSLRLAGGNSYNEQFF.

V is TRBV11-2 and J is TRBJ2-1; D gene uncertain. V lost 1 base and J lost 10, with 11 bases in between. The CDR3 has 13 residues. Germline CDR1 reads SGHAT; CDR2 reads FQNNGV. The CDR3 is CASSLVSTREQFF. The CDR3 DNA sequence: TGTGCCAGCAGCTTAGTCTCGACGCGGGAGCAGTTCTTC.

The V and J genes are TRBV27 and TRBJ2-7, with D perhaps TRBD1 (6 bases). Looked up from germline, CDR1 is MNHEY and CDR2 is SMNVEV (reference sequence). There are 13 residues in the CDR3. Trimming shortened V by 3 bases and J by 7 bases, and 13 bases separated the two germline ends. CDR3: CASSLSTGKEQYF. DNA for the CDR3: TGTGCCAGCAGTTTGTCTACAGGGAAGGAGCAGTACTTC.

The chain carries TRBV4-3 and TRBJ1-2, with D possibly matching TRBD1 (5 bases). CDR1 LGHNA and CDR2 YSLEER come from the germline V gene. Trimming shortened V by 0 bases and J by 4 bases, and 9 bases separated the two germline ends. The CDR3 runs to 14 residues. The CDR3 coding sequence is TGCGCCAGCAGCCAAGATCCAGGGATCTATGGCTACACCTTC. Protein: CASSQDPGIYGYTF.

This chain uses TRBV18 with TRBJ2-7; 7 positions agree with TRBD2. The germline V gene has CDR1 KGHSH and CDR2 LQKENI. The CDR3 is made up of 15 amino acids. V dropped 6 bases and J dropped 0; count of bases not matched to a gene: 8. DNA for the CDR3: TGTGCCAGCTCGCCCAGCGGGGCAATCTCCTACGAGCAGTACGTC. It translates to CASSPSGAISYEQYV.

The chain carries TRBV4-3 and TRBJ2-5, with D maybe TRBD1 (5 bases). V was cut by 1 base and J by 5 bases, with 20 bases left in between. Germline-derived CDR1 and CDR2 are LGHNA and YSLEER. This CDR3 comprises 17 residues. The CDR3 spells CASSQGVRARAVETQYF. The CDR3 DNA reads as TGCGCCAGCAGCCAAGGGGTTCGTGCCAGGGCGGTGGAGACCCAGTACTTC.